This T cell receptor beta chain originates from a study of T cells in Graves' hyperthyroidism and ophthalmopathy. Amplification targeted TCR beta CDR3 regions from RNA transcripts. Primed by the HTBI set, a first-round RT-PCR was run on the TCR CDR3. A single record per CDR3 protein comes from TCRdb applying MiXCR to the multiplex PCR reads. The sample holds about 420,000 distinct CDR3 sequences, 15% to 18% seen once. The CDR3 sequence is 14 residues long. Germline V lookup: CDR1 GTSNPN, CDR2 SVGIG (reference sequence). V dropped 3 bases and J dropped 10 bases, with 16 bases sitting between them. This clonotype appeared many times. Exclusion of a patient resulted from uncontrolled infection, other autoimmune disease, pregnancy or lactation. Over 9 ml of fresh peripheral blood supplied the PBMCs.

The material sequenced was blood. This sequence was found in a woman between 18 and 29 years old with Graves' hyperthyroidism. The chain combines TRBV30 with TRBJ1-6; weak D call: TRBD1 (6 bases). The CDR3: CAWRRGDRRSPLHF. The CDR3 DNA reads as TGTGCCTGGAGGAGGGGTGACAGGCGGTCACCCCTCCACTTT.